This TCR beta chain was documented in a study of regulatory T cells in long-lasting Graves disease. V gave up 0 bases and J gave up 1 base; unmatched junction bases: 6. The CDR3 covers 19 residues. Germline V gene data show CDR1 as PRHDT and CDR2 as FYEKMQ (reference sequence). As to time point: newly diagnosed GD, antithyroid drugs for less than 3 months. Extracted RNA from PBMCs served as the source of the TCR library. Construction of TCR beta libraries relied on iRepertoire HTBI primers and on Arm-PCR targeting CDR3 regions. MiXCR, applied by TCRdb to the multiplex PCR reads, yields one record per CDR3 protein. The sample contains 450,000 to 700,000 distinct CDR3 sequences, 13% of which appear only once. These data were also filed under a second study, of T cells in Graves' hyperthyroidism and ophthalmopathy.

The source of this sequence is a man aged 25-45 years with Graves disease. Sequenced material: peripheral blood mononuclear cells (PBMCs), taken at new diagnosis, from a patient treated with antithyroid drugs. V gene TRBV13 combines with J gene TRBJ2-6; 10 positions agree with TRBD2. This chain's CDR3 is CASSLGLLAGVSGANVLTF. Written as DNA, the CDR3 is TGTGCCAGCAGCTTAGGATTGCTAGCGGGAGTATCTGGGGCCAACGTCCTGACTTTC.